The following is a T cell receptor (beta chain) sequence with its context. Its matching antigen is unknown. Trimming stripped 0 bases from V and 5 bases from J, with 8 bases between. The CDR3 length is 13 residues. Germline loops: CDR1 SGHRS, CDR2 YFSETQ. This sample was taken from a study of cytomegalovirus exposure and HLA in healthy donors. General observations from the study: Later genetic work tied a missense DCLRE1C variant to beta-chain V and J trimming. In a later analysis, across HLA loci, associated TCR counts were highest for DRB1, lowest for HLA-C.

PCR used 60 Vbeta primers and 13 Jbeta primers. Libraries were prepared by immunoSEQ multiplex PCR; TCRdb keeps only in-frame clonotypes and omits some of them. The table shows 150,000 to 200,000 clones, with about 70% occurring only once. J is TRBJ1-1 and V is TRBV5-1; the D gene is possibly TRBD1 (6 bases). Sample: PBMCs. The TCR originated in a male donor in good health and CMV-seronegative. The CDR3 bases are TGCGCCAGCAGCTTGGTCAGGGGAACTGAAGCTTTCTTT. It encodes CASSLVRGTEAFF.